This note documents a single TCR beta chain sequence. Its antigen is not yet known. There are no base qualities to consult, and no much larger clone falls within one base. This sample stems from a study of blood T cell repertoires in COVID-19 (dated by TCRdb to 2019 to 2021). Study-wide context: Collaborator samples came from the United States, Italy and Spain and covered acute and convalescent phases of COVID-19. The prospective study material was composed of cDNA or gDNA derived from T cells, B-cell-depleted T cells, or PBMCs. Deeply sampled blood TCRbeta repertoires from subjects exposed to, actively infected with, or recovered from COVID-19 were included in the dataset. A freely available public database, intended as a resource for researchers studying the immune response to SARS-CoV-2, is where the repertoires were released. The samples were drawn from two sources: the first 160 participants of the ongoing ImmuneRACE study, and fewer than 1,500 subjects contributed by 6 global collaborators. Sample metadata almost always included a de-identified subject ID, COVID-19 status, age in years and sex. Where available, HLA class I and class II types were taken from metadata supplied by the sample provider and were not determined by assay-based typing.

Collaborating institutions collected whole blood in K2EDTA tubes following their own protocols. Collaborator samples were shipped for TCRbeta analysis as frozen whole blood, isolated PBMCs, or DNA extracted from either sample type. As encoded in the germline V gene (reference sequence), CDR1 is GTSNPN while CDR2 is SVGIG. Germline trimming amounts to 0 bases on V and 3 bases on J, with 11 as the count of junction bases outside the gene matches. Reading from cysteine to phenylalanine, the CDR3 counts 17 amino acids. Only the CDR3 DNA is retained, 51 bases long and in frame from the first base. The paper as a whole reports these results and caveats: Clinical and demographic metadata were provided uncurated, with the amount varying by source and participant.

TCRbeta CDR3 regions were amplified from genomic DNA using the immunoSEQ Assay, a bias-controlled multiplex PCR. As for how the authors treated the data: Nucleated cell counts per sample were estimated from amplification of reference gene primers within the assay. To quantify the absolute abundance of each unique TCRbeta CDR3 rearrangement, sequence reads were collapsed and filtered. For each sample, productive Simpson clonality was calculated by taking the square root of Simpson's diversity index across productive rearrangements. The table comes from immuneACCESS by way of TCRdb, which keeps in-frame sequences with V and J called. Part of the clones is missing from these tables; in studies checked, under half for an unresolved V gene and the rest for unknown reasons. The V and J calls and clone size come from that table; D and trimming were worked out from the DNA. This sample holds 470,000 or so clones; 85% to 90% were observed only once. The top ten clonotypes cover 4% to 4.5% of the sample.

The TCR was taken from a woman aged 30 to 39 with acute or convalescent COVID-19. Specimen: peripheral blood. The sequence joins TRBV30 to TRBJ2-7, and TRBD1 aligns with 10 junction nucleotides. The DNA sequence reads TGTGCCTGGAGTGTACGGACCGGGACAGGGGTAATCTACGAGCAGTACTTC. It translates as CAWSVRTGTGVIYEQYF.